This T cell receptor (beta chain) was sequenced during a study of T cell clones after liver transplantation (dated by TCRdb to 2018 to 2020). Notes on the research overall: The samples were obtained from ITN030ST, a randomized trial that attempted immunosuppression withdrawal within 2 years after liver transplantation. Of the eight recipients, three were HCV-positive, while the remaining recipients had been transplanted for non-autoimmune, non-viral indications. Donor-reactive T cell clones were identified using TCRbeta sequencing after a pre-transplant mixed lymphocyte reaction and were then followed in post-transplant blood. Third party-reactive TCRbeta sequences were also identified from pre-transplant MLRs to serve as an antigen-independent comparator for donor-reactive sequences. Blood samples were collected pre-transplant, pre-randomization before withdrawal, and post-randomization after either full withdrawal or failed withdrawal. To count as tolerant, a recipient had to stay completely off immunosuppression for at least one year without liver enzymes climbing beyond twice the upper limit of normal. No induction therapy was given to the subjects, and standard immunosuppression was administered until randomization at 12-24 months post-transplant. The study cohort included 8 liver transplant recipients, of whom 3 were classified as tolerant and 5 as non-tolerant. The research as a whole found: Because allograft tissue specimens were not available, migration of donor-reactive T cells into the graft, rather than deletion, may have occurred. The conclusions were preliminary, being limited by small, heterogeneous patient numbers and by non-standardized post-transplant time points. Circulating donor-reactive CD4 TCRbeta sequences fell significantly post-transplant in most of the 8 subjects, irrespective of tolerance or HCV status. Once repertoire turnover was taken into account, donor-reactive detection showed a significant reduction for CD4 in 7 of 8 subjects and for CD8 in 8 of 8. The decline in donor-reactive sequences exceeded the decline in third party-reactive sequences, suggesting partial antigen-specific deletion that was unrelated to withdrawal success. Low numbers of available donor cells limited the measurable donor-reactive repertoire in a couple of subjects.

V is reduced by 8 bases and J by 6 bases, leaving a spacing of 17 bases between them. Inclusive of the bounding cysteine and phenylalanine, the CDR3 is 13 residues long. The CDR3 DNA has 39 bases and is translated from base 1. CDR1 and CDR2 are drawn from the germline V gene: MDHEN, SYDVKM. High-throughput TCRbeta CDR3 sequencing of frozen genomic DNA was performed by immunoSEQ, with PCR amplification, mapping, bias correction and internal controls included. The authors processed their data as follows. Only productive rearrangements were retained, with each unique TCRbeta sequence defined by its CDR3 nucleotide sequence together with its V and J gene. For classification of a sequence as donor-reactive, at least 5-fold expansion in CFSE-low cells relative to unstimulated pre-transplant cells and a frequency of at least 0.01% were required. To ensure at least 90% detection power, minimum frequency thresholds were set for each subject based on that subject's lowest-template unstimulated sample. Jensen-Shannon divergence between the top 1000 TCRbeta sequences after and before transplant was used to measure repertoire turnover. Two-sided Fisher's exact tests were used to test for changes in the detection of donor-reactive sequences. This is the immuneACCESS table as TCRdb keeps it, with only in-frame sequences that have V and J called. A part of the clones is gone; compared with another copy, unresolved V genes explain less than half, and the rest is unexplained. V and J calls and clone size are as listed in that table; D and trimming were resolved from the DNA. This sample comprises more than 100,000 clones, around 84% of them detected only once. Around 3% of the sample is in the top ten clones.

Thawed unstimulated PBMCs were stained for CD3, CD4 and CD8 and FACS-sorted into CD3+CD4+ and CD3+CD8+ populations. All 8 studied subjects were randomized to immunosuppression withdrawal. The Qiagen DNeasy Blood and Tissue Kit was used for genomic DNA isolation. As concerns this clone: No cognate antigen has been identified for it. Base qualities are not at hand, and no much larger clone is one base apart.

The receptor chain draws on TRBV28 and TRBJ2-7, with TRBD2 tentatively as D gene (7 bases match). This clonotype was obtained from a human patient who received a liver transplant. Where a transplant has occurred, the graft donor may have supplied some of the T cells. Sample: CD4+ T cells from blood, taken approximately 4 years after liver transplant. The CDR3: CASRPGGRREQYF. The nucleotide sequence is given as TGTGCCAGCCGACCCGGGGGGCGGCGCGAGCAGTACTTC.